The clone carrying this TCR beta chain turned up a few times. Stated time point: patch test 1, 2 weeks after DPC sensitization. This sample's treatment: therapeutic diphenylcyclopropenone sensitization with weekly scalp DPC. TCRdb analysed the RACE reads with MiXCR anew, one entry per CDR3 protein. Of around 300,000 distinct CDR3 sequences in the sample, under 9% were seen once. The CDR3 is made up of 17 amino acids. Germline CDR1 reads LGHNA; CDR2 reads YSLEER. V dropped 2 bases and J dropped 4 bases, with 20 bases sitting between them. The data are from a study of human T cells and chemical hapten exposure.

This TCR was sampled from a woman in her late teens or twenties with alopecia areata. Some clones in this sample may be carry-over from other donors' samples. The rearrangement joins TRBV4-3 to TRBJ1-1; no clear D. The sample consisted of whole blood, taken in connection with sensitization to the hapten diphenylcyclopropenone (DPC). Here the CDR3 DNA reads TGCGCCAGCAGCCAAATTGGGGTCCGGGATCGGGGCACTGAAGCTTTCTTT. Protein sequence: CASSQIGVRDRGTEAFF.